The subject of this entry is one TCR beta chain. No antigen is known for it. The data belong to a study of T cell clonotyping in hematopoietic cell transplantation. Study at large: Recipient samples before transplant were obtained post-cytoreduction. Study-level findings and limits: After transplant, recipient diversity fell while pathologically expanded clonotypes grew through day 180.

The V gene end was trimmed by 6 bases and the J gene end by 15 bases; junction bases not matched to a gene: 7. From germline, CDR1 is SGHTA and CDR2 FQGNSA. This CDR3 comprises 12 residues. Time point noted: recipient sample about 28 days before transplant, after cytoreduction. This table comes from immunoSEQ multiplex PCR, and its TCRdb copy is limited to in-frame clones, with some not included. This sample carries 25,000 to 35,000 clones, under 95% of them seen once, and the ten largest clones take approximately 2.1%. The starting material was peripheral blood mononuclear cells, obtained before stem cell transplant. The J gene is TRBJ2-1, the V gene TRBV7-2, with 11 bases identical to TRBD1. The sequence was collected from a man aged 50 to 60 with acute myeloid leukemia. Some clones in this sample may be carry-over from other donors' samples. CDR3 nucleotides: TGTGCCAGCAGTACCGGGACAGGGGGGCCGTTCTTC. Translating gives CASSTGTGGPFF.